The clone carrying this TCR beta chain was picked up a small number of times. Its antigen is undetermined. This specimen belongs to a study of blood T cells in healthy people across ages. Study results and caveats: For the donors, CMV status was unknown and possibly confounded expanded clonotype changes.

A sample-barcoded 5' primer and a J-beta primer mix were used in a second PCR of about 7 to 12 cycles. TCRdb re-called the 5' RACE reads with MiXCR, one entry per CDR3 protein. This sample has 550,000 to 700,000 distinct CDR3 sequences, with about 25% found just once. Each donor had 9 to 10 milliliters of peripheral blood drawn. Each sample yielded at least 6 million isolated PBMCs. Germline V gene data show CDR1 as SGHDT and CDR2 as YYEEEE. The CDR3 runs to 13 residues. Trimming took off 2 bases at V and 3 bases at J, with 9 bases between the two ends. This chain joins TRBV5-6 and TRBJ2-7; no reliable D call. This TCR was recovered from a woman aged 70-85 years in good health. The sample comprised blood. This CDR3 reads CASSLLSDYEQYF. The CDR3 DNA sequence: TGTGCCAGCAGCTTACTTAGTGACTACGAGCAGTACTTC.